Shown below are 7 T cell receptor beta chains from a single sample sequenced in a study of blood T cell repertoires in COVID-19 (dated by TCRdb to 2020 to 2022). Receptor amplification or capture employed the immunoSEQ multiplex PCR assay. This immuneACCESS table, as held by TCRdb, lists in-frame sequences with V and J called but not all clones. Of the missing ones, under half trace to an unresolved V gene in checked studies; the others have no known cause. The sample records approximately 250,000 clones, roughly 80% of which are singletons. The ten largest make up 4% to 5% of the sample. Sequencing input: peripheral blood. These receptors were taken from a man in his 60s with acute or convalescent COVID-19.

The V gene is TRBV24-1, the J gene TRBJ1-4; 8 nucleotides agree with TRBD1. With 5 bases clipped from V and 4 bases from J, the junction kept 8 bases outside the gene matches. The CDR3 is 16 residues long. Germline lookup yields CDR1 KGHDR and CDR2 SFDVKD. The CDR3 DNA reads as TGTGCCACCAGTGCCGGGACAGGAGAGAATAATGAAAAACTGTTTTTT. Protein sequence: CATSAGTGENNEKLFF.

The chain employs TRBV28 and TRBJ2-7, with 9 bases fitting TRBD2. Per the germline V gene, CDR1 is MDHEN and CDR2 is SYDVKM. This CDR3 is 15 amino acids long. After removal of 3 bases from V and 2 bases from J, the junction contained 5 bases not matched to a gene. CDR3 residues: CASSFSSGVAYEQYF. The CDR3 nucleotides are TGTGCCAGCAGTTTTTCTAGCGGGGTCGCCTACGAGCAGTACTTC.

The genes are TRBV6-6 and TRBJ2-5, with no clear D. Trimming left V 2 bases short and J 2 bases short, with 6 bases between. Germline CDR1 MNHNY, CDR2 SVGAGI (reference sequence). There are 13 residues in the CDR3. CDR3 loop: CASSYQEQETQYF. For the CDR3, the DNA is TGTGCCAGCAGTTACCAGGAACAAGAGACCCAGTACTTC.

The chain links TRBV7-9 to TRBJ2-1; TRBD1 matches at 7 bases. Germline trimming cut 6 bases from V and 6 bases from J; bases unmatched to any gene: 11. CDR3 size: 15 residues. The germline V gene has CDR1 SEHNR and CDR2 FQNEAQ (reference sequence). The CDR3 here is CASRSPGGTLNEQFF. CDR3 nucleotides: TGTGCCAGCAGATCTCCAGGGGGAACTCTCAATGAGCAGTTCTTC.

The chain links TRBV27 to TRBJ1-5; 8 bases match TRBD1. The CDR3 runs to 14 residues. Germline CDR1 and CDR2: MNHEY and SMNVEV (reference sequence). V trimming: 6 bases; J trimming: 6 bases; junction bases outside the gene matches: 7. Here the CDR3 DNA reads TGTGCCAGCAGCACCGGACAGGGAGGTCAGCCCCAGCATTTT. Encoded protein: CASSTGQGGQPQHF.

The chain is built from TRBV5-1 and TRBJ1-5, with 7 bases aligning to TRBD1. The CDR3 extends over 15 amino acids. After removal of 1 base from V and 3 bases from J, the junction contained 4 bases not matched to a gene. CDR1 is SGHRS, CDR2 YFSETQ, per germline. DNA of the CDR3: TGCGCCAGCAGCTTGACGGGACAGACCAATCAGCCCCAGCATTTT. It specifies CASSLTGQTNQPQHF.

Note on this clone: One end of the junction varies from germline; a read error may be responsible. This chain uses TRBV5-6 with TRBJ1-2; D perhaps matches TRBD1 (6 bases). The CDR3 is made up of 14 amino acids. CDR1 is SGHDT and CDR2 is YYEEEE in the germline V gene. The CDR3 nucleotides are TGTGCCAGCAGGTTGGAGGGGGTATTCTATGGCTACACCTTC. This sequence encodes CASRLEGVFYGYTF.